A selection of T cell receptor beta chains follows, all from one sample in a study of T cell repertoires in cytomegalovirus infection. TCRdb redid the calling of the reads with MiXCR, one entry per CDR3 protein. Here the sample spans over 150,000 distinct CDR3 sequences, about a sixth being singletons. Sequencing used CD8+ T cells from PBMCs. Source of these receptors: a human donor in good health (CMV status not recorded). Some clones in this sample may be carry-over from other donors' samples. Both conserved end residues are trimmed from each CDR3.

TRBJ1-5	TRBV20-1	11	SAGGDSNQPQH
TRBJ2-2	TRBV6-5	13	ASLGDRPYTGELF
TRBJ2-7	TRBV6-2/TRBV6-3	13	ASSYLAGNSYEQY
TRBJ1-4	TRBV28	15	ASSGEDRGRANEKLF
TRBJ2-7	TRBV7-8	12	ASSLRPGRHEQY
TRBJ2-2	TRBV14	14	ASTPDRGHNTGELF
TRBJ2-2	TRBV6-2/TRBV6-3	16	ASSPGTGRYANTGELF
TRBJ2-1	TRBV28	13	DSREAGGLYNEQF
TRBJ1-1	TRBV29-1	10	SALFDHLEAF
TRBJ2-3	TRBV7-2	14	ASSLNRGASTDTQY
TRBJ2-7	TRBV7-6	13	ASSSFITGNYEQY
TRBJ1-1	TRBV6-2/TRBV6-3	12	ASSYWGDGTEAF
TRBJ1-2	TRBV20-1	13	SGTGTDNLDYGYT
TRBJ1-4	TRBV12-3/TRBV12-4	13	ASSSQRGAGEKLF
TRBJ2-4	TRBV6-5	12	ASSSWEFLNIQY
TRBJ2-7	TRBV12-3/TRBV12-4	11	ASRPEGAYEQY